The clone carrying this TCR beta chain was counted only a few times. What it binds is unknown. Via MiXCR, TCRdb re-called the 5' RACE reads, giving one row per CDR3 protein. The profile shows 500,000 to 550,000 distinct CDR3 sequences, around 24% of them singletons. This sample is drawn from a study of identical twins. Findings and limits, study-wide: Out-of-frame alpha sequences shared by twins showed excess low generation probability. Invariant MAIT and iNKT cells may have partly biased zero-insertion analyses. Conclusions leaned on cross-sectional statistical analysis and did not track the same donors over time.

J lost 6 bases, V lost 5 bases, and 3 bases had no gene match. This CDR3 comprises 14 residues. Germline assignment: CDR1 MDHEN and CDR2 SYDVKM. This sample was also put to use in a study of yellow fever vaccine responses in identical twins.

The clonotype originates from a young woman in good health. The chain links TRBV28 to TRBJ2-2; 10 bases fit TRBD2. Sequenced input: CD4+ T cells sorted from blood. CDR3 protein: CASSAGTSAGELFF. In DNA form, the CDR3 reads TGTGCCAGCAGTGCCGGGACTAGCGCCGGGGAGCTGTTTTTT.